These 6 T cell receptor beta chains were all obtained from the same sample, sequenced in a study of tumor-infiltrating lymphocytes in primary liver carcinoma. Making TCR beta cDNA involved approximately 480 ng total RNA and a constant-region primer. For TCR beta, libraries were produced by three nested multiplex PCR rounds using slightly modified ARM-PCR. TRBV1-TRBV30 forward primers and a C-beta reverse primer were used in the first two PCR rounds, which each ran for 9 to 10 cycles. TCRdb reprocessed the multiplex PCR reads with MiXCR, giving one entry per CDR3 protein. The sample has roughly 120,000 distinct CDR3 sequences; around 64% are singletons. Joint extraction of RNA and DNA used about 17-33 mg of bulk tissue that was unsorted. Sequenced material: liver tumor tissue from sampling region 3. As to subset: tumor region T3, left-lateral pole. These TCRs come from an older woman with primary liver carcinoma and hepatitis B virus infection.

Of note for this clonotype: One end of the junction is discordant with germline, which a read error may explain. V gene TRBV5-1 combines with J gene TRBJ2-3; D is unclear. Germline lookup yields CDR1 SGHRS and CDR2 YFSETQ. The CDR3 is 16 amino acids. CDR3 amino acids: CASSSEVTRRTDTQYF. The CDR3 nucleotides are TGCGCCAGCAGTTCAGAGGTTACCCGGCGCACTGATACGCAGTATTTT.

With regard to this clonotype: A clone one base away is much larger, so this may be a read error. The chain joins TRBV10-2 to TRBJ1-5; D gene ambiguous. Trimming shortened V by 7 bases and J by 9 bases, and 22 bases separated the two germline ends. Germline loops: CDR1 WSHSY, CDR2 SAAADI. The CDR3 has 15 residues. The CDR3 reads CASTETFWGSGPQHF. CDR3 in DNA: TGCGCCAGCACTGAAACTTTTTGGGGTTCGGGGCCCCAGCATTTT.

There are a few counts of this clonotype. The V and J genes are TRBV2 and TRBJ2-3, with TRBD2 matching over 10 bases. Trimming removed 8 bases from V and 3 bases from J; junction bases left unmatched: 11. CDR3 length: 16 amino acids. The germline gives CDR1 SNHLY, CDR2 FYNNEI. DNA for the CDR3: TGTGCCAGCGGGGGTTTATCTAGCGGGGGTACAGATACGCAGTATTTT. The encoded protein is CASGGLSSGGTDTQYF.

This clonotype appeared many times. CDR3 region: CASSLGSGEFF. CDR3 DNA: TGTGCCAGCAGTCTCGGATCTGGGGAGTTCTTC. The chain uses TRBV28 and TRBJ2-1; D is ambiguous. The V gene lost 5 bases and the J gene lost 14 bases, with 13 bases spanning the gap. The length of the CDR3 is 11 residues. Germline V gene lookup returns CDR1 MDHEN and CDR2 SYDVKM.

Details on this clonotype: A much more abundant neighbour one base away suggests this may be a read error. The CDR3 coding sequence is TGTGCCTGGGAGGGGAGGCTAGCGGGAGTGAGCAATGAGCAGTTCTTC. Protein: CAWEGRLAGVSNEQFF. The chain couples TRBV30 to TRBJ2-1; 10 bases line up with TRBD2. J lost 6 bases, V lost 5 bases, and 13 bases had no gene match. The CDR3 contains 16 residues. CDR1 and CDR2 (germline): GTSNPN, SVGIG (reference sequence).

Worth noting for this clonotype: The junction departs from the called germline gene at one end, perhaps through a read error. This chain links TRBV11-1 with TRBJ2-1, with D maybe TRBD2 (5 bases). The length of the CDR3 is 15 residues. Looked up from germline, CDR1 is SGHAT and CDR2 is FQDESV (reference sequence). The CDR3 is CASSLGRTTYNELFF. In DNA form, the CDR3 reads TGTGCCAGCAGCTTAGGGAGGACGACCTACAACGAGCTGTTCTTC.